This T cell receptor (beta chain) was found in a study of regulatory T cells in long-lasting Graves disease. Relying on iRepertoire HTBI primers and Arm-PCR of CDR3 regions, the team built TCR beta libraries. TCRdb fed the multiplex PCR reads into MiXCR, producing one record per CDR3 protein. The sample contains approximately 250,000 distinct CDR3 sequences, around 18% of which appear only once. Study conclusions and caveats: Whereas new patients shared about a thousand public clonotypes, persistent patients shared more, at approximately 2,700.

CDR1 is SNHLY, CDR2 FYNNEI, per germline. The CDR3 has 15 residues. The V and J ends lost 6 bases and 3 bases respectively, with 16 bases between them. In regard to this clonotype: Its target is unknown.

Sample time point: newly diagnosed GD, antithyroid drugs for less than 3 months. From PBMCs, RNA was extracted and then used to make the TCR library. V and J are TRBV2 and TRBJ2-3; no firm D call. The sample was peripheral blood mononuclear cells (PBMCs), taken at new diagnosis, from a patient treated with antithyroid drugs. This clonotype was obtained from a female donor with Graves disease. CDR3 DNA sequence: TGTGCCAGCAGCGCCCTGGGATCTTGGACAGATACGCAGTATTTT. It translates to CASSALGSWTDTQYF.